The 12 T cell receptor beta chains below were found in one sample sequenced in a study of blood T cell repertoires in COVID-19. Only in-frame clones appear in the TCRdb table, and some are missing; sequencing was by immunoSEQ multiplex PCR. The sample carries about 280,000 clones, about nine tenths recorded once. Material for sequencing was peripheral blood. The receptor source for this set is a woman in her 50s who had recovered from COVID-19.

The CDR3 DNA is TGTGCCAGCAGTTCCCTCGGGACAGGTGGATCCTACGAGCAGTACTTC. Protein: CASSSLGTGGSYEQYF. The chain uses TRBV6-5 and TRBJ2-7; 8 bases match TRBD1. Germline assignment: CDR1 MNHEY and CDR2 SVGAGI. The CDR3 is made up of 16 amino acids. V lost 4 bases, J lost 1 base, and 9 bases stayed unmatched.

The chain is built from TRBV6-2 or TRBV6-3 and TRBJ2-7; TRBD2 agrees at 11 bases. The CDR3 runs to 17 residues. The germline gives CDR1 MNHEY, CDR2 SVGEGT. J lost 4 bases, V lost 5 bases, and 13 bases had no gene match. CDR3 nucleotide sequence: TGTGCCAGCAGTAACAATCTTCCTAGCGGGAGGATTTACGAGCAGTACTTC. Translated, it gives CASSNNLPSGRIYEQYF.

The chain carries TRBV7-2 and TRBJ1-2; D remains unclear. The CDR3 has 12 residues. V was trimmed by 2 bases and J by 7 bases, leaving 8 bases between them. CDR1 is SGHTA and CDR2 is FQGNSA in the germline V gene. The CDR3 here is CASSLSESGYTF. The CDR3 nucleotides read TGTGCCAGCAGCTTATCCGAGTCTGGCTACACCTTC. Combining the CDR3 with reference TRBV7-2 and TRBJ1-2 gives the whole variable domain GAGVSQSPSNKVTEKGKDVELRCDPISGHTALYWYRQSLGQGLEFLIYFQGNSAPDKSGLPSDRFSAERTGGSVSTLTIQRTQQEDSAVYLCASSLSESGYTFGSGTRLTVV.

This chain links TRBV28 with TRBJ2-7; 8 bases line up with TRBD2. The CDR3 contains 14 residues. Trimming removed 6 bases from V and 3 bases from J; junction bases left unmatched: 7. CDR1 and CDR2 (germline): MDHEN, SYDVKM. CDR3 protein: CASSPQGLDYEQYF. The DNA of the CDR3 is TGTGCCAGCAGCCCCCAGGGACTAGACTACGAGCAGTACTTC.

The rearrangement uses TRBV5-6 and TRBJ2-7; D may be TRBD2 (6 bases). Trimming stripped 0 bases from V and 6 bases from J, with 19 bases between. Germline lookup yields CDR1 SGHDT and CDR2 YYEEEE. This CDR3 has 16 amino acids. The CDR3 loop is CASSLGWGLTKSEQYF. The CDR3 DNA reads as TGTGCCAGCAGCTTGGGTTGGGGACTGACAAAAAGCGAGCAGTACTTC.

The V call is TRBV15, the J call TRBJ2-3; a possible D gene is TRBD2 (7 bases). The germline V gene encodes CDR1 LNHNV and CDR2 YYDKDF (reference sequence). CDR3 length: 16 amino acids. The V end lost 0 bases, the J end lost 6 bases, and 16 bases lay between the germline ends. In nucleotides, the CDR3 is TGTGCCACCAGCAGAGATGTGAGGGGGGGGGCCGATACGCAGTATTTT. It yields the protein CATSRDVRGGADTQYF.

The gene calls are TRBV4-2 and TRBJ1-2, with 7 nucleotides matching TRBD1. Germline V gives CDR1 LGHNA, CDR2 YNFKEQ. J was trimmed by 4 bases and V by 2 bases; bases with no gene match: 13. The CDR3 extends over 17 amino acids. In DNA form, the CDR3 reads TGTGCCAGCAGCCAACCAACCGGGACAGAGATCCGCTATGGCTACACCTTC. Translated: CASSQPTGTEIRYGYTF.

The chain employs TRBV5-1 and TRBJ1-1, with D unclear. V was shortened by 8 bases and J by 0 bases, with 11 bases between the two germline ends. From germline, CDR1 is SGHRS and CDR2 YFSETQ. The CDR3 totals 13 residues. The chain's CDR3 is CASRQTMNTEAFF. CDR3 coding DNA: TGCGCCAGTAGACAAACCATGAACACTGAAGCTTTCTTT.

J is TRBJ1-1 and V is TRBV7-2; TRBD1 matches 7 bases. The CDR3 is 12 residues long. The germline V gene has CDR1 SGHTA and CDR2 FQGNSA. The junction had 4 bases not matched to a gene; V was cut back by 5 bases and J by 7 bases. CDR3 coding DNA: TGTGCCAGCAGCAACAGGGGTCGTGAAGCTTTCTTT. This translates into CASSNRGREAFF.

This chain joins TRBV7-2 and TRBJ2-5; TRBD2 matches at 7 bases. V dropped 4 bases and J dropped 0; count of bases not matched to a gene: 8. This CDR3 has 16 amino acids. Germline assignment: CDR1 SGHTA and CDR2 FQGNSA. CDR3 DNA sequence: TGTGCCAGCAGCTCACGGAGCGGGGCGTACCAAGAGACCCAGTACTTC. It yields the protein CASSSRSGAYQETQYF. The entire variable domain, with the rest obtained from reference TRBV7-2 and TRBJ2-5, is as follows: GAGVSQSPSNKVTEKGKDVELRCDPISGHTALYWYRQSLGQGLEFLIYFQGNSAPDKSGLPSDRFSAERTGGSVSTLTIQRTQQEDSAVYLCASSSRSGAYQETQYFGPGTRLLVL.

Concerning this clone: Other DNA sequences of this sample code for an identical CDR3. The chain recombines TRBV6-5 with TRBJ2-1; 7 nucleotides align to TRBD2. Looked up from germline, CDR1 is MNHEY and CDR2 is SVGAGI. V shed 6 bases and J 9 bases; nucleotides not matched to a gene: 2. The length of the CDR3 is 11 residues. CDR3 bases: TGTGCCAGCAGCCCGGGAGGTGAGCAGTTCTTC. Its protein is CASSPGGEQFF.

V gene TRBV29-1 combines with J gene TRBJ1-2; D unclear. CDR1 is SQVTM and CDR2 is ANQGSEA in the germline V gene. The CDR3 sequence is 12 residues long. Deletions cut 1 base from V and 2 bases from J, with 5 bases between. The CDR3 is CSVEVQNYGYTF. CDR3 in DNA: TGCAGCGTTGAAGTACAGAACTATGGCTACACCTTC.